This T cell receptor beta chain was found in a study of CXCR3-negative and CXCR3-positive naive CD8 T cells. The libraries of TRB cDNA were prepared using 5' RACE with UMI labels. TCRdb reworked the 5' RACE reads into one entry per CDR3 protein, no DNA. The table gives about 63,000 distinct CDR3 sequences; the top ten clones make up around 5% of it. Comments on this clonotype: Its antigen is unidentified.

The CDR3 is 15 residues long. Study-wide points: Researchers report that CXCR3-positive naive cells carry more hydrophobic TRB CDR3s than CXCR3-negative naive cells.

With 300,000 cells each, the CD8+ T cell subsets were individually sorted in triplicate. The chain recombines TRBV12-3 or TRBV12-4 with TRBJ1-1. Sequencing input: naive CXCR3+ CD8+ T cells from blood. The subset was: CD45RO-CCR7+CD27+CD95- naive CD8+ T cells expressing CXCR3 (TNR3+). The sequence came from a human donor in good health. Some clones in this sample may be carry-over from other donors' samples. CDR3 loop: CASSLVGRMNTEAFF.